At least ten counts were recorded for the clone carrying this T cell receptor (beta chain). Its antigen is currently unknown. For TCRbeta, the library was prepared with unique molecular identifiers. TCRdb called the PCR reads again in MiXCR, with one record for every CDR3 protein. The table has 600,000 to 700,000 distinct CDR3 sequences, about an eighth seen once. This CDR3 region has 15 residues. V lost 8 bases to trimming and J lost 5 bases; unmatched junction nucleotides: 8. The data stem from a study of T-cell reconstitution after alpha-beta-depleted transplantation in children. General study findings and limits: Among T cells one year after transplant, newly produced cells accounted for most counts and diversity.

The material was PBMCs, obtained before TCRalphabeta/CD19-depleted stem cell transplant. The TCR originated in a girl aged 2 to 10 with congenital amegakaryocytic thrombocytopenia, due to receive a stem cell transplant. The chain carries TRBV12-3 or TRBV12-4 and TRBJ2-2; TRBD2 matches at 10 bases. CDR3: CASVRGLAFTGELFF. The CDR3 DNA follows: TGTGCCAGCGTCAGGGGACTAGCGTTTACCGGGGAGCTGTTTTTT.